Ten or more counts support the clone carrying this T cell receptor (beta chain). What it recognizes is unknown. The data stem from a study of T cells in Graves' hyperthyroidism and ophthalmopathy. Study observations and caveats: A model of 13 V-J pairs discriminated ophthalmopathy from stable hyperthyroidism.

It was RNA transcripts that yielded the amplified TCR beta CDR3 regions. The study used the HTBI primer set for a first-round RT-PCR of the TCR CDR3. MiXCR, applied by TCRdb to the multiplex PCR reads, yields one record per CDR3 protein. The sample holds a few hundred thousand distinct CDR3 sequences; roughly 50% are singletons and the top ten take around 8%. Trimming cost V 8 bases and J 3 bases, with 20 bases left between them. The CDR3 contains 15 residues. Germline V gene sequence: CDR1 SNHLY, CDR2 FYNNEI. Diagnoses used clinical symptoms, serum thyroxine and TRAb, thyroid ultrasound and orbital computed tomography.

This TCR was recovered from a woman under 30 with Graves' hyperthyroidism. The source material was peripheral blood or thyroid tissue (not recorded which). The chain has TRBV2 and TRBJ2-7; D assignment may be TRBD1 or TRBD2 (5 bases each). The CDR3 DNA follows: TGTGCCAGCTCCTCCCCCGGGACGCCCAACTACGAGCAGTACTTC. As protein: CASSSPGTPNYEQYF.